The T cell receptor (beta chain) described here comes from a study of T cells in localized non-small cell lung cancer. Germline loops: CDR1 SQVTM, CDR2 ANQGSEA. This CDR3 region has 12 residues. V trimming: 7 bases; J trimming: 3 bases; junction bases outside the gene matches: 6. Of note for this clone: Its cognate antigen is unknown.

Here immunoSEQ multiplex PCR was the method, and the copy in TCRdb shows in-frame clones only, minus some. The sample lists some 41,000 clones, around nine tenths seen once, with roughly a tenth in the top ten. Findings of the study overall: For the top 100 tumor clones, a median about 56 also appeared in adjacent lung. Higher T cell density in the blood was associated with longer overall survival, whereas higher adjacent-lung clonality associated with shorter survival.

The chain carries TRBV29-1 and TRBJ2-7; TRBD2 aligns across 7 bases. Sequencing used PBMCs, obtained before any cancer treatment. The sequence derives from a woman aged 35-70 years with stage II lung adenocarcinoma. The CDR3 nucleotides read TGCAGCGCTGGGGACTATGGCTACGAGCAGTACTTC. Translating it yields CSAGDYGYEQYF.